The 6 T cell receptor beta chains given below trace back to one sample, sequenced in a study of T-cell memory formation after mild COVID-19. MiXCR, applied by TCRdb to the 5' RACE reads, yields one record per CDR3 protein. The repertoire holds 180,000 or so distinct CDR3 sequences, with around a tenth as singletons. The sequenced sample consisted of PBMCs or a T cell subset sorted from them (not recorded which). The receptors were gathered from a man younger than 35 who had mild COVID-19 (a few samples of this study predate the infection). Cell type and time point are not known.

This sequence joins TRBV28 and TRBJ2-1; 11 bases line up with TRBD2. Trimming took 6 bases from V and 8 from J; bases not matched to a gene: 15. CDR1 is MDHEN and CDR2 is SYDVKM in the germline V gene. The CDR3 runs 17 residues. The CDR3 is CASSPLRVAGGTDEQFF. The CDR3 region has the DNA TGTGCCAGCAGCCCATTGAGGGTAGCGGGGGGGACCGATGAGCAGTTCTTC.

In DNA form, the CDR3 reads TGCGCCAGCAGCACCGGAGGACAAGTTAGAACCGGCTACACCTTC. Encoded protein: CASSTGGQVRTGYTF. J is TRBJ1-2 and V is TRBV5-1, with TRBD1 as a possible D gene (5 bases). The germline V gene has CDR1 SGHRS and CDR2 YFSETQ. The length of the CDR3 is 15 residues. V lost 4 bases and J 8 bases, leaving 21 bases between the germline ends.

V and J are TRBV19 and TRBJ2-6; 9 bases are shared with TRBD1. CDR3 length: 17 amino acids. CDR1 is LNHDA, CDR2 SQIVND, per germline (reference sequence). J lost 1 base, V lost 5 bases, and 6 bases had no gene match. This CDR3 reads CASSPAGTGSGANVLTF. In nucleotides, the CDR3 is TGTGCCAGTAGTCCGGCCGGGACAGGGTCTGGGGCCAACGTCCTGACTTTC.

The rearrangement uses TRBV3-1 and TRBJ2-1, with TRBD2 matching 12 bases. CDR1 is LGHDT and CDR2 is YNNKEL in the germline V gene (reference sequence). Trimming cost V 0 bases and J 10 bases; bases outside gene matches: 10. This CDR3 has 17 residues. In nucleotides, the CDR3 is TGTGCCAGCAGCCAAGATCTAAGACTAGCGGGGGTAATCGAGCAGTTCTTC. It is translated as CASSQDLRLAGVIEQFF.

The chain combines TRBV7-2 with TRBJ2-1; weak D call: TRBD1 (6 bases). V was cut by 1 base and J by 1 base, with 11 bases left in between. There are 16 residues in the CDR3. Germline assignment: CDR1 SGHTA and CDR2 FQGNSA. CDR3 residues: CASSLGGLQSYNEQFF. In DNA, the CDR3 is TGTGCCAGCAGCTTAGGGGGGCTACAGTCCTACAATGAGCAGTTCTTC.

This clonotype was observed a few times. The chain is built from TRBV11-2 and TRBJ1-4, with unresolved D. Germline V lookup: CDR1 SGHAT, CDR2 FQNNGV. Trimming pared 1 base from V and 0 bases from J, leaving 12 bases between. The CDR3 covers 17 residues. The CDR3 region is CASSLVVPGATNEKLFF. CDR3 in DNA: TGTGCCAGCAGCTTAGTGGTACCGGGCGCAACTAATGAAAAACTGTTTTTT.